One and the same sample provided the 18 T cell receptor beta chains below, sequenced in a study of T-cell reconstitution after alpha-beta-depleted transplantation in children. During its preparation, the TCRbeta library received unique molecular identifiers. TCRdb reprocessed the PCR reads with MiXCR, giving one entry per CDR3 protein. The sample includes about 360,000 distinct CDR3 sequences, approximately 12% seen only once; the top ten take over 3.5%. The starting material was PBMCs, obtained from the stem cell graft. The receptors originated from a human donor who donated a stem cell graft to a child with Fanconi anemia.

The chain employs TRBV29-1 and TRBJ1-2; TRBD1 matches at 8 bases. CDR1 is SQVTM and CDR2 is ANQGSEA in the germline V gene. This CDR3 contains 14 residues. J was trimmed by 4 bases and V by 3 bases; bases with no gene match: 7. The chain's CDR3 is CSVDGQGQSYGYTF. The CDR3 DNA reads TGCAGCGTTGACGGACAGGGACAGAGCTATGGCTACACCTTC.

This clonotype was picked up a small number of times. This chain links TRBV20-1 with TRBJ1-1; 9 bases are shared with TRBD1. Germline lookup yields CDR1 DFQATT and CDR2 SNEGSKA (reference sequence). The trim removed 6 bases at V and 1 base at J, leaving 6 bases unmatched. The CDR3 totals 14 residues. The CDR3 DNA follows: TGCAGTGCCCGGACAGGGGTGGCGAACACTGAAGCTTTCTTT. It translates to CSARTGVANTEAFF.

The table lists this clonotype with many counts. The chain links TRBV12-3 or TRBV12-4 to TRBJ2-3; no clear D gene. V lost 4 bases and J lost 4, with 12 bases in between. The CDR3 length is 14 residues. CDR3 nucleotides: TGTGCCAGCAGTTCCTCCTTCTCTGCAGATACGCAGTATTTT. Translated, it gives CASSSSFSADTQYF.

This clonotype was picked up a small number of times. The CDR3 is CASSLGQGSLAGNTIYF. DNA for the CDR3: TGCGCCAGCAGCTTGGGACAGGGAAGTTTGGCTGGAAACACCATATATTTT. The gene calls are TRBV5-1 and TRBJ1-3; 7 bases are a match to TRBD1. Trimming took 0 bases from V and 2 from J; bases not matched to a gene: 8. Looked up from germline, CDR1 is SGHRS and CDR2 is YFSETQ. The CDR3 is 17 residues long.

This clonotype was observed a few times. The J gene is TRBJ2-3, the V gene TRBV15; TRBD1 matches 9 bases. Per the germline V gene, CDR1 is LNHNV and CDR2 is YYDKDF (reference sequence). V lost 0 bases and J lost 4; bases outside the gene matches: 5. This CDR3 is 16 amino acids long. The CDR3 nucleotides read TGTGCCACCAGCAGAGATCAAGGGACAGGGTCAGATACGCAGTATTTT. Protein sequence: CATSRDQGTGSDTQYF.

This clonotype occurred many times. This chain joins TRBV12-3 or TRBV12-4 and TRBJ2-1; 10 bases align to TRBD2. V gave up 3 bases and J gave up 4 bases; unmatched junction bases: 3. The CDR3 is 15 amino acids. The CDR3 bases are TGTGCCAGCAGTTTTGGAGCGGGGGGGTACAATGAGCAGTTCTTC. Translating it yields CASSFGAGGYNEQFF.

The chain carries TRBV12-3 or TRBV12-4 and TRBJ1-1, with TRBD1 matching over 7 bases. The CDR3 sequence is 12 residues long. J gave up 11 bases and V 6 bases, and 9 bases lay outside the gene matches. The CDR3 spells CASSSDRVGAFF. CDR3 nucleotides: TGTGCCAGCAGCAGCGACAGGGTTGGGGCTTTCTTT.

Ten or more counts support this clonotype. The chain couples TRBV12-3 or TRBV12-4 to TRBJ1-1; D might be TRBD1 (5 bases). V was shortened by 5 bases and J by 4 bases, with 11 bases between the two germline ends. CDR3 size: 13 residues. CDR3 residues: CASSPRETTEAFF. CDR3 in DNA: TGTGCCAGCAGTCCCAGGGAGACCACTGAAGCTTTCTTT.

This clonotype occurred many times. This chain uses TRBV20-1 with TRBJ2-1, with 10 positions matching TRBD1. CDR3 length: 14 residues. Losses at the gene ends were 5 bases for V and 2 bases for J; bases not matched to a gene: 3. Germline V CDR1 and CDR2: DFQATT, SNEGSKA (reference sequence). CDR3 nucleotides: TGCAGTGCTGGGACAGGGGAGACCTACAATGAGCAGTTCTTC. Translating gives CSAGTGETYNEQFF.

This clonotype was detected ten times or more. The V call is TRBV7-2, the J call TRBJ1-1; D is unclear. CDR3 length: 14 amino acids. V lost 2 bases and J 2 bases, leaving 9 bases between the germline ends. CDR1 and CDR2 (germline): SGHTA, FQGNSA. The DNA of the CDR3 is TGTGCCAGCAGCTTATATGGGCCCAACACTGAAGCTTTCTTT. Translation gives CASSLYGPNTEAFF.

This clonotype was seen only a few times. The rearrangement joins TRBV7-2 to TRBJ2-7; D call uncertain. In germline, CDR1 is SGHTA, CDR2 FQGNSA. CDR3 length: 14 residues. Between the trimmed V and J ends, which lost 1 base and 5 bases, there was a span of 12 bases. CDR3: CASSLGGVRHEQYF. The CDR3 DNA reads TGTGCCAGCAGCTTAGGGGGTGTAAGGCACGAGCAGTACTTC.

This clonotype appeared a few times. This chain joins TRBV5-6 and TRBJ2-1; D unclear. The CDR3 is 12 residues long. Looked up from germline, CDR1 is SGHDT and CDR2 is YYEEEE. V was clipped by 1 base and J by 10 bases, with 9 bases between them. CDR3: CASSLNGREQFF. The DNA for the CDR3 is TGTGCCAGCAGCTTGAATGGTAGAGAGCAGTTCTTC.

This CDR3 reads CATTSNRGAGNTEAFF. For the CDR3, the DNA is TGTGCCACTACCAGCAATCGGGGGGCAGGGAACACTGAAGCTTTCTTT. This chain joins TRBV6-1 and TRBJ1-1; possibly TRBD1 for D (6 bases). This CDR3 spans 16 amino acids. Looked up from germline, CDR1 is MNHNS and CDR2 is SASEGT. Deletions cut 10 bases from V and 1 base from J, with 22 bases between.

This clonotype was seen at least ten times. The chain carries TRBV4-2 and TRBJ1-1; D ambiguous. CDR3 length equals 14 residues. The V and J ends lost 0 bases and 3 bases respectively, with 8 bases between them. CDR1 and CDR2 from the germline V gene are LGHNA and YNFKEQ. In DNA, the CDR3 is TGTGCCAGCAGCCAAGAACGTCATTACACTGAAGCTTTCTTT. It yields the protein CASSQERHYTEAFF.

This clonotype appeared many times. The rearrangement uses TRBV10-1 and TRBJ2-5; D ambiguous. Germline-derived CDR1 and CDR2 are WNHNN and SYGVQD (reference sequence). This CDR3 contains 13 residues. V lost 4 bases and J 5 bases, leaving 11 bases between the germline ends. CDR3 coding DNA: TGCGCCAGCAGTGCTACCCTGGGGGAGACCCAGTACTTC. Its translation is CASSATLGETQYF.

The gene calls are TRBV4-3 and TRBJ1-4; a weak D match, TRBD1 (6 bases). This CDR3 contains 16 residues. Germline V gives CDR1 LGHNA, CDR2 YSLEER. V was shortened by 2 bases and J by 0 bases, with 10 bases between the two germline ends. The CDR3 here is CASSQRTVATNEKLFF. The DNA of the CDR3 is TGCGCCAGCAGCCAAAGGACAGTTGCAACTAATGAAAAACTGTTTTTT.

V and J are TRBV18 and TRBJ1-1, with 9 bases lining up with TRBD1. The CDR3 is 15 residues long. Looked up from germline, CDR1 is KGHSH and CDR2 is LQKENI. Germline trimming cut 4 bases from V and 7 bases from J; bases unmatched to any gene: 10. This CDR3 reads CASSLKGQGSDEAFF. Written as DNA, the CDR3 is TGTGCCAGCTCACTGAAGGGACAGGGATCAGATGAAGCTTTCTTT. Full variable domain (remainder filled in from reference TRBV18 and TRBJ1-1): NAGVMQNPRHLVRRRGQEARLRCSPMKGHSHVYWYRQLPEEGLKFMVYLQKENIIDESGMPKERFSAEFPKEGPSILRIQQVVRGDSAAYFCASSLKGQGSDEAFFGQGTRLTVV.

In its sample, this clonotype was seen many times. The chain has TRBV20-1 and TRBJ2-5, with 8 bases aligning to TRBD2. The J segment lost 4 bases and the V segment lost 3 bases, leaving 10 bases of the junction unmatched. The CDR3 loop spans 15 amino acids. In germline, CDR1 is DFQATT, CDR2 SNEGSKA (reference sequence). CDR3: CSASKAGDLGETQYF. The CDR3 nucleotides read TGCAGTGCTAGCAAAGCGGGGGATCTTGGAGAGACCCAGTACTTC.